This T cell receptor (beta chain) was sequenced during a study of cytomegalovirus exposure and HLA in healthy donors. General observations from the study: The authors judged a highly shared variant cluster likely a sequencing artifact. In a later analysis, around 18,000 TCR beta sequences were associated with HLA alleles at 0.05 false discovery rate. TCR beta V segments were, for the most part, productive about 87% or about 30% of the time in an earlier analysis.

The CDR3 loop spans 14 amino acids. The germline V and J ends were trimmed by 5 bases and 7 bases, with 15 bases remaining between them. Per germline, CDR1 LNHDA and CDR2 SQIVND (reference sequence). Use of 60 Vbeta and 13 Jbeta primers characterized the PCR. Libraries were prepared by immunoSEQ multiplex PCR; TCRdb keeps only in-frame clonotypes and omits some of them. This sample's table has about 200,000 clones. While unrecorded immune exposures were likely, the donors were nominally healthy when sampled. As concerns this clone: No antigen is known for it.

The TCR sequence derives from a boy aged 10-17 years in good health and CMV-seronegative. This rearrangement joins TRBV19 to TRBJ1-5; the D is unclear. Material for sequencing was PBMCs. The CDR3 spells CASSLMRGTQPQHF. The CDR3, as DNA: TGTGCCAGTAGTCTCATGAGAGGAACGCAGCCCCAGCATTTT.